The rows below give T cell receptor beta chains drawn from one sample of a study of blood T cell repertoires in COVID-19. The data were produced by immunoSEQ multiplex PCR, yet TCRdb's version contains in-frame clones alone and is incomplete. The sample carries 150,000 or so clones, about four fifths recorded once. Input material: PBMCs or T cells enriched from blood (not recorded which). The receptors here all came from a man aged 50 or older who had recovered from COVID-19. Each CDR3 is given with its conserved first and last residue. The D gene is left open where the match is weak. Not every row has a clone size; where given, it reads once, few, many or a size class.

>NA|TRBV20-1|TRBD2|TRBJ2-1
CSASSLAVYNEQFF
TGCAGTGCTAGTTCGCTAGCGGTATACAATGAGCAGTTCTTC
>NA|TRBV27|TRBD1|TRBJ1-6
CASSIRDRNSPLHF
TGTGCCAGCAGTATCCGGGACAGAAATTCACCCCTCCACTTT
>once|TRBV3-1/TRBV3-2|TRBD1|TRBJ1-5
CASSSRPGQGLSQPQHF
TGTGCCAGCAGCTCTCGACCGGGACAGGGGTTGAGTCAGCCCCAGCATTTT
>NA|TRBV12-5|NA|TRBJ1-3
CADSPGIFVGNTIYF
TGTGCTGATTCGCCAGGCATTTTCGTGGGAAACACCATATATTTT
>NA|TRBV7-9|NA|TRBJ2-7
CASRVGKAGPYEQYF
TGTGCCAGCCGCGTGGGTAAGGCAGGCCCCTACGAGCAGTACTTC
>NA|TRBV7-3|NA|TRBJ2-5
CASSLSGRGEETQYF
TGTGCCAGCAGCTTAAGTGGCAGGGGTGAAGAGACCCAGTACTTC
>NA|TRBV30|NA|TRBJ2-7
CAYQGSYEQYF
TGTGCCTATCAGGGTTCGTACGAGCAGTACTTC
>NA|TRBV19|TRBD2|TRBJ2-3
CASSTRPGLAGGGGTDTQYF
TGTGCCAGTAGTACAAGGCCGGGACTAGCGGGGGGCGGTGGCACAGATACGCAGTATTTT
>NA|TRBV28|TRBD1|TRBJ2-7
CASRPNLDRGTYEQYF
TGTGCCAGCAGGCCCAATTTGGACAGGGGGACCTACGAGCAGTACTTC
>NA|TRBV4-3|TRBD2|TRBJ2-7
CASSQERGISYEQYF
TGCGCCAGCAGCCAGGAGCGGGGGATCTCCTACGAGCAGTACTTC